This T cell receptor (beta chain) was identified in a study of T cells in Graves' hyperthyroidism and ophthalmopathy. Study-wide results and caveats: In blood, most of the thyroid clonotypes expanded above 0.001 were also present.

RNA transcripts served as the template for amplifying TCR beta CDR3 regions. TCR CDR3 underwent first-round RT-PCR with the HTBI primer set. TCRdb ran MiXCR on the multiplex PCR reads and lists one entry per CDR3 protein. This sample has some 350,000 distinct CDR3 sequences; roughly 19% occur once, and the top ten carry 3.7%. This clonotype appeared many times. Its antigen is unidentified. Germline CDR1 and CDR2: SNHLY and FYNNEI. V shed 5 bases, J shed 9 bases, and the junction held 9 bases outside the gene matches. The CDR3 is 13 residues long. These patients, aged 18 to 65, had recently diagnosed hyperthyroidism lasting under 2 months. Diagnosing involved the use of clinical symptoms, serum thyroxine and TRAb, thyroid ultrasound and orbital computed tomography. Over 8 ml fresh peripheral blood yielded the PBMCs.

The chain carries TRBV2 and TRBJ1-2; 7 nucleotides match TRBD1. The sample taken for sequencing was blood. The sequence derives from a woman aged 18 to 35 with Graves' hyperthyroidism. The CDR3 bases are TGTGCCAGCAGTACGACAGGGCGATCGAGCTACACCTTC. Translated: CASSTTGRSSYTF.